These T cell receptor beta chains were read from a single sample in a study of long-term antiretroviral therapy in people with HIV. The protocol was immunoSEQ multiplex PCR, while the TCRdb copy is restricted to in-frame clones and leaves out a portion. The sample lists 28,000 or so clones; 84% were seen once. Specimen: unsorted PBMCs, collected 0.4 years after starting antiretroviral therapy. These receptors all come from a man younger than 35 with HIV. CDR3s include the opening cysteine and the closing phenylalanine or tryptophan. A D gene is named only where the DNA matches it firmly. The size entry is marked missing in some rows and otherwise reads once, few, many or a size class.

abundance	d_gene	j_gene	v_gene	CDR3aa	CDR3nt
.	.	TRBJ1-5	TRBV6-5	CASSYSGLATQPQHF	TGTGCCAGCAGTTACTCAGGGTTAGCAACTCAGCCCCAGCATTTT
once	.	TRBJ2-2	TRBV5-4	CASSFTEGPGELFF	TGTGCCAGCAGCTTTACCGAGGGCCCCGGGGAGCTGTTTTTT
.	.	TRBJ2-5	TRBV9	CASSPRPGHLYQETQYF	TGTGCCAGCAGCCCCCGACCGGGACACTTGTACCAAGAGACCCAGTACTTC
.	TRBD1	TRBJ2-7	TRBV9	CASSVEGDRGYEQYF	TGTGCCAGCAGCGTAGAGGGGGACAGGGGCTACGAGCAGTACTTC
few	.	TRBJ2-2	TRBV11-2	CASKTTGGAGELFF	TGTGCCAGCAAGACAACGGGTGGTGCCGGGGAGCTGTTTTTT
.	.	TRBJ2-5	TRBV5-6	CASSFVTDYQETQYF	TGTGCCAGCAGCTTCGTGACAGACTACCAAGAGACCCAGTACTTC
.	.	TRBJ1-2	TRBV28	CASRPPGPPTGGYTF	TGTGCCAGCAGACCTCCGGGACCACCTACCGGGGGCTACACCTTC
.	.	TRBJ2-1	TRBV4-1	CASSQVGGYNEQFF	TGCGCCAGCAGCCAGGTAGGGGGGTACAATGAGCAGTTCTTC
.	.	TRBJ1-6	TRBV5-6	CASRPTGQQNSPLHF	TGTGCCAGCAGACCGACTGGACAGCAAAATTCACCCCTCCACTTT
once	.	TRBJ1-4	TRBV4-1	CASSHEMLGFGNEKLFF	TGCGCCAGCAGCCACGAAATGCTAGGATTCGGTAATGAAAAACTGTTTTTT
.	TRBD2	TRBJ2-1	TRBV6-5	CASSPRTSGIDEQFF	TGTGCCAGCAGTCCCCGGACTAGCGGGATCGATGAGCAGTTCTTC
.	.	TRBJ1-6	TRBV10-3	CATTNRDGYNSPLHF	TGTGCCACCACAAACCGGGACGGCTATAATTCACCCCTCCACTTT
.	.	TRBJ2-7	TRBV2	CASRARQGLPEQYF	TGTGCCAGCAGGGCGAGGCAGGGGTTGCCCGAGCAGTACTTC
.	TRBD1	TRBJ2-7	TRBV5-8	CASSLEQGATYEQYF	TGTGCCAGCAGCTTGGAACAGGGGGCAACCTACGAGCAGTACTTC
few	TRBD1	TRBJ1-5	TRBV27	CASSPSPTGIDQPQHF	TGTGCCAGCAGTCCTTCCCCGACAGGGATCGATCAGCCCCAGCATTTT
.	TRBD1	TRBJ1-2	TRBV25-1	CATSQGAYGYTF	TGTGCCACCTCACAGGGGGCCTATGGCTACACCTTC
.	.	TRBJ1-2	TRBV4-1	CASSLGAFRDYGYTF	TGCGCCAGCAGCCTCGGAGCCTTCCGGGACTATGGCTACACCTTC